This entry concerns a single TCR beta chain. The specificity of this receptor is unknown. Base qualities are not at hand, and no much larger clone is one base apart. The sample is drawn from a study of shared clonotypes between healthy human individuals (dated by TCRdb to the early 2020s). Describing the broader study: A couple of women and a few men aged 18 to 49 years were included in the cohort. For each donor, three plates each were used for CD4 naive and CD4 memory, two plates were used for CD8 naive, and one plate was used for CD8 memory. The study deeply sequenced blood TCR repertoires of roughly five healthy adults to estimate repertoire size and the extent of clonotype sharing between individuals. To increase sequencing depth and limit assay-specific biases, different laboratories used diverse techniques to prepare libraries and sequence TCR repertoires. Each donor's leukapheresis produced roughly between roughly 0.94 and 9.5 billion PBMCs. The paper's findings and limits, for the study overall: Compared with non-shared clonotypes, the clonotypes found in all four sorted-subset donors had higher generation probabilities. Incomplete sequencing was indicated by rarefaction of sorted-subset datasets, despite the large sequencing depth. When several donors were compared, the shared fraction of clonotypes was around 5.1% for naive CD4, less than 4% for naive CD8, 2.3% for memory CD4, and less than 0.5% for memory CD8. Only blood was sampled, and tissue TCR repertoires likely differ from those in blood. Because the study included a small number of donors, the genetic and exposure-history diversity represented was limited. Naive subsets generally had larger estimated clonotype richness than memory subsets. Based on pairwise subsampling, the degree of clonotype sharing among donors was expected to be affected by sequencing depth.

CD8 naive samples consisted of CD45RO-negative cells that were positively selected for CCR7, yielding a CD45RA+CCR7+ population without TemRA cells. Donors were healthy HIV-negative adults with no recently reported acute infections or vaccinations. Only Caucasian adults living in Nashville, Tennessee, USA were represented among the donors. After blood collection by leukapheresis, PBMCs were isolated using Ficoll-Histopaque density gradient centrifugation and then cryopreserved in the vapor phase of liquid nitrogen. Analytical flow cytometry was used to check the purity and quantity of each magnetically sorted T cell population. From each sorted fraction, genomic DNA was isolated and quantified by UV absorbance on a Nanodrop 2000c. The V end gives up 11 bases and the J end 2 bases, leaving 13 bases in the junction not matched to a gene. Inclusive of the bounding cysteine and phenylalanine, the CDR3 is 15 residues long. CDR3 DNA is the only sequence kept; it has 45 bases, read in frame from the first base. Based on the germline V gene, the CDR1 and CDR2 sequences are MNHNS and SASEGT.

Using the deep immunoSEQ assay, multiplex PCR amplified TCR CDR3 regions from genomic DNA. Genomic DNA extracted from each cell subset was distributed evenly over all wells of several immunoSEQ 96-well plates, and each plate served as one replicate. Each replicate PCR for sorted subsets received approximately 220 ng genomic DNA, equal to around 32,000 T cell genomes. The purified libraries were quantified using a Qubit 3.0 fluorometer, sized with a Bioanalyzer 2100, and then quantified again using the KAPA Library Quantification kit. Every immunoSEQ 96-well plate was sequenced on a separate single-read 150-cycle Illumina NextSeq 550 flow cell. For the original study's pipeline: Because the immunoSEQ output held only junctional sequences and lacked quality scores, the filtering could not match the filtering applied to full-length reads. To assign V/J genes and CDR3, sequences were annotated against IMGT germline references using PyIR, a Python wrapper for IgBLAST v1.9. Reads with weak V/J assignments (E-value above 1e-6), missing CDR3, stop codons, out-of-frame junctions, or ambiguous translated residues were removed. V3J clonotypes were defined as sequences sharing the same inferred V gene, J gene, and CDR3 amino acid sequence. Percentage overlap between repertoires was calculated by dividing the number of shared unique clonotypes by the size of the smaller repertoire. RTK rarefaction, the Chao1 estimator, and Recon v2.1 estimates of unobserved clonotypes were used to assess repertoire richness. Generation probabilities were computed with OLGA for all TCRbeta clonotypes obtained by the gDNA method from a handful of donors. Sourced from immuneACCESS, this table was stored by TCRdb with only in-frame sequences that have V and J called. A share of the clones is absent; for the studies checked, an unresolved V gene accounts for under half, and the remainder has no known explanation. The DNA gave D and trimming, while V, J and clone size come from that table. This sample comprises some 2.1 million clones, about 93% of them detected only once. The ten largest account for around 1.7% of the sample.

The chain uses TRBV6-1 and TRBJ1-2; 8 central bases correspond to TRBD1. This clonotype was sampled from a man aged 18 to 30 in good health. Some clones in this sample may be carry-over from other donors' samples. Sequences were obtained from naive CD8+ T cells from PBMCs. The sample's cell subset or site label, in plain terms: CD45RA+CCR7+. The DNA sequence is TGTGCCTCCGTTGCATACAGGGGGTTAAACTATGGCTACACCTTC. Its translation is CASVAYRGLNYGYTF.